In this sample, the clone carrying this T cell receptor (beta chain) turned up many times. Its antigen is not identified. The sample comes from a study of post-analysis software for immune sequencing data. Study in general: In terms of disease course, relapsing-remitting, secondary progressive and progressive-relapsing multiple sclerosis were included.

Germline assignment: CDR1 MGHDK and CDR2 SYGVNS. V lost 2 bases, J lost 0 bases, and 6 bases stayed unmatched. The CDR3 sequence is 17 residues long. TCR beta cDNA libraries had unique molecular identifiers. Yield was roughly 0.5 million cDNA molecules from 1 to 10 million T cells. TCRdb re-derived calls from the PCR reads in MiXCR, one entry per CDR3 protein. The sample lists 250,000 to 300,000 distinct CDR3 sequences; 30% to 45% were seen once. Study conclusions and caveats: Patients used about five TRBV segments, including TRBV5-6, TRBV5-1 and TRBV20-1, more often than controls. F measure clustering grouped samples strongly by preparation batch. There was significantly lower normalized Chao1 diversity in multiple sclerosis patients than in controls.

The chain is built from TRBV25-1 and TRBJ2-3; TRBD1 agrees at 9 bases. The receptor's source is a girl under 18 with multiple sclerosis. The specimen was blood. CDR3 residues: CASSEPRDRVSTDTQYF. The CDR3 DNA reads TGTGCCAGCAGTGAACCCCGGGACAGGGTTAGCACAGATACGCAGTATTTT.